This T cell receptor beta chain was profiled in a study of blood T cell repertoires in COVID-19. About the study: Sites in the United States, Italy and Spain provided acute and convalescent COVID-19 samples.

Recruits, aged about 18 to 95 years, lived in 24 US areas. The authors' processing: Amplification from reference gene primers served as the basis for estimated nucleated cell counts. Clones were read by immunoSEQ multiplex PCR, and TCRdb kept only the in-frame ones, dropping some. That table is the source of V, J and clone size, and D and trimming were worked out from the DNA. This repertoire shows 250,000 or so clones, more than 85% found once; its top ten account for around 2.8%. The CDR3 runs to 16 residues. Germline assignment: CDR1 SEHNR and CDR2 FQNEAQ (reference sequence). J gave up 5 bases and V 5 bases, and 12 bases lay outside the gene matches.

The V call is TRBV7-9, the J call TRBJ1-2; 9 bases are shared with TRBD1. The receptor was derived from a man aged 35 to 55 who had been exposed to COVID-19. The sequenced sample consisted of PBMCs or T cells enriched from blood (not recorded which). CDR3 residues: CASSPRQGVLEYGYTF. As DNA, the CDR3 is TGTGCCAGCAGCCCGCGACAGGGGGTTTTGGAATATGGCTACACCTTC.